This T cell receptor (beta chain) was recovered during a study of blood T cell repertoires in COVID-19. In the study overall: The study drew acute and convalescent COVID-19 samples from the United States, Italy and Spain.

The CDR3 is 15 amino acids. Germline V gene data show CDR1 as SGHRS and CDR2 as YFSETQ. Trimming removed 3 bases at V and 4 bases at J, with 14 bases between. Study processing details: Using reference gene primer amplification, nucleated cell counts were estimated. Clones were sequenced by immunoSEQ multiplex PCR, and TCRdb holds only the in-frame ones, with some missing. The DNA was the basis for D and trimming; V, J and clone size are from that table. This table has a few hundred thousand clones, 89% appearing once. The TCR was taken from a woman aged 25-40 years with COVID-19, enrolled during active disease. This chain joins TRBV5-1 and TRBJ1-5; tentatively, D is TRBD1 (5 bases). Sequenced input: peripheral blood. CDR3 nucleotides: TGCGCCAGCAGCTCAAACGGGGGAGTTAATCAGCCCCAGCATTTT. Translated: CASSSNGGVNQPQHF.